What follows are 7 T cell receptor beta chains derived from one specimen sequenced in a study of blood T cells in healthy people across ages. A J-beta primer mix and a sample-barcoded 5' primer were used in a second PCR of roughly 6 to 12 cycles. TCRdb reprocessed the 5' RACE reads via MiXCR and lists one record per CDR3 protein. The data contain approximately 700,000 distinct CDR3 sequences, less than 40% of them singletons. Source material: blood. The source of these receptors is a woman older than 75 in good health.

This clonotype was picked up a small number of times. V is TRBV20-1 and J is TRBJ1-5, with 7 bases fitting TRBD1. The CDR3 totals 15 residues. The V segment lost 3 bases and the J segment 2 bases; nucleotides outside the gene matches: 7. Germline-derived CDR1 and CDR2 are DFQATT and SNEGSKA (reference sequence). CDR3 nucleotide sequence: TGCAGTGCTAGGTTGTCCCAGGGGGGCAATCAGCCCCAGCATTTT. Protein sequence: CSARLSQGGNQPQHF.

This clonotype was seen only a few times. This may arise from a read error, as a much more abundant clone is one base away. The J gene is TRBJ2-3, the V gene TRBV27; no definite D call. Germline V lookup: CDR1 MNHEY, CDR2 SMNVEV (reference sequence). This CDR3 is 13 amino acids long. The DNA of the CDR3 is TGTGCCGGCAGTTATGGGCGCAGAGATACGCAGTATTTT. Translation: CAGSYGRRDTQYF.

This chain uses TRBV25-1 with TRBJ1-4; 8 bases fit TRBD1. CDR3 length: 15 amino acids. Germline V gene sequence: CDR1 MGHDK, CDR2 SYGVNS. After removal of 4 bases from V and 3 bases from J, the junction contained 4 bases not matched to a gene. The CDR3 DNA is TGTGCCAGCAGTGGGAGGACAGGGCCTAATGAAAAACTGTTTTTT. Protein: CASSGRTGPNEKLFF.

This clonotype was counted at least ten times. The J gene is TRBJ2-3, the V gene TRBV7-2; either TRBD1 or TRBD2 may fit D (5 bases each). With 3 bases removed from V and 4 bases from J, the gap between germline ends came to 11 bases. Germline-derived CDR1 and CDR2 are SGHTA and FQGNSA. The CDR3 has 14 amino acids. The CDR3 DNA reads TGTGCCAGCAGCTTTGGGGGTACGGCAGATACGCAGTATTTT. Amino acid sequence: CASSFGGTADTQYF.

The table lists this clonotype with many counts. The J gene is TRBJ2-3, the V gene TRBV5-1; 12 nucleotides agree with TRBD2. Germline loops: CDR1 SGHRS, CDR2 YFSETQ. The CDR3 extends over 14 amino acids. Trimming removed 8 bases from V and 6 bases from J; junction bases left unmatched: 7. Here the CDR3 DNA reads TGCGCCAGTAAACTAGCGGGGGGTGCGGATACGCAGTATTTT. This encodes CASKLAGGADTQYF.

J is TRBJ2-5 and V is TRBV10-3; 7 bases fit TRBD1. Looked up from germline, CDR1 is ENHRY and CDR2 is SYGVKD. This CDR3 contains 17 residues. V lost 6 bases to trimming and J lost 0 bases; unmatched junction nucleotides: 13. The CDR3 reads CAISPTEGAPYQETQYF. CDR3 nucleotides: TGTGCCATCAGCCCTACCGAGGGGGCACCCTACCAAGAGACCCAGTACTTC.

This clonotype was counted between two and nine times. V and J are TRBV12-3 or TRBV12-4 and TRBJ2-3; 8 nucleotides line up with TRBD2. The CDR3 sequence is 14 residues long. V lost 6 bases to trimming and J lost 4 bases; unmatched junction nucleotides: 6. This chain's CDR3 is CASSKRGRADTQYF. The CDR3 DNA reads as TGTGCCAGCAGCAAGCGGGGGCGCGCAGATACGCAGTATTTT.